The 14 T cell receptor beta chains below come from one sample, sequenced in a study of blood T cell repertoires in COVID-19. Produced via immunoSEQ multiplex PCR; TCRdb's table is partial and in-frame only. The sample has about 86,000 clones, about 90% seen once. The sequencing input was peripheral blood. The receptor source for this set is a human donor in a cohort sampled during active COVID-19.

The J gene is TRBJ2-1, the V gene TRBV3-1 (or the pseudogene TRBV3-2), with 11 positions matching TRBD2. The CDR3 has 18 amino acids. V was pared by 3 bases and J by 2 bases, with 9 bases of the junction left unmatched. Germline loops: CDR1 LGHDT, CDR2 YNNKEL (reference sequence). CDR3 nucleotide sequence: TGTGCCAGCAGCCAGGGACTTAGCGGGAGGGCCGCCTACAATGAGCAGTTCTTC. This encodes CASSQGLSGRAAYNEQFF.

The chain recombines TRBV27 with TRBJ2-5, with 7 bases matching TRBD2. With the DNA end fitting TRBJ2-7 better, the J assignment may be wrong. Germline CDR1 MNHEY, CDR2 SMNVEV (reference sequence). This CDR3 has 12 residues. CDR3 amino acids: CASRGGSYEQYF. CDR3 in DNA: TGTGCCAGCAGGGGAGGGTCCTACGAGCAGTACTTC.

The CDR3 reads CASSSLQGARDTQYF. The CDR3 DNA sequence: TGTGCCAGCAGTTCATTACAGGGGGCGAGAGATACGCAGTATTTT. The rearrangement links TRBV28 to TRBJ2-3; 9 bases map to TRBD1. The V and J ends lost 4 bases and 5 bases, in that order; junction bases with no gene match: 7. Looked up from germline, CDR1 is MDHEN and CDR2 is SYDVKM. The length of the CDR3 is 15 residues.

This chain links TRBV7-3 with TRBJ2-1; 8 bases are a match to TRBD2. This CDR3 spans 16 amino acids. Germline loops: CDR1 SGHTA, CDR2 FQGTGA. With 5 bases clipped from V and 7 bases from J, the junction kept 13 bases outside the gene matches. The chain's CDR3 is CASSDGPAGVRNEQFF. The CDR3 region has the DNA TGTGCCAGCAGCGATGGGCCAGCGGGAGTTAGGAATGAGCAGTTCTTC.

This chain uses TRBV6-6 with TRBJ1-6; D remains ambiguous. The CDR3 has 15 amino acids. CDR1 is MNHNY, CDR2 SVGAGI, per germline (reference sequence). V gave up 0 bases and J gave up 7 bases, with 10 bases separating them. The CDR3 DNA reads TGTGCCAGCAGTTACTCGGGAGCCTTAAATTCACCCCTCCACTTT. The encoded protein is CASSYSGALNSPLHF.

The chain is built from TRBV5-1 and TRBJ2-7; 7 nucleotides line up with TRBD2. Trimming at V came to 4 bases and at J to 5 bases, leaving 12 bases not matched to a gene. Germline CDR1 SGHRS, CDR2 YFSETQ. The CDR3 covers 15 residues. CDR3 residues: CASSRAGSGTDEQYF. The CDR3 region has the DNA TGCGCCAGCAGCAGGGCCGGGAGCGGGACCGACGAGCAGTACTTC.

This sequence joins TRBV7-8 and TRBJ1-1, with D unclear. Trimming left V 5 bases short and J 0 bases short, with 10 bases between. The CDR3 runs to 14 residues. Germline V gene lookup returns CDR1 SGHVS and CDR2 FQNEAQ. CDR3 coding DNA: TGTGCCAGCAGCCCCGGGAACCTGAACACTGAAGCTTTCTTT. Its protein product is CASSPGNLNTEAFF.

This chain connects TRBV29-1 to TRBJ1-3; D might be TRBD1 (6 bases). Germline-derived CDR1 and CDR2 are SQVTM and ANQGSEA. The CDR3 spans 12 residues. The V gene lost 3 bases and the J gene lost 4 bases, with 7 bases spanning the gap. The CDR3 loop reads CSVEGAGNTIYF. CDR3 sequence (DNA): TGCAGCGTTGAGGGGGCCGGAAACACCATATATTTT.

The chain recombines TRBV3-1 (or the pseudogene TRBV3-2) with TRBJ2-1, with D unclear. V lost 1 base, J lost 8 bases, and 6 bases lay in between. The CDR3 runs to 12 residues. Per the germline V gene, CDR1 is LGHDT and CDR2 is YNNKEL (reference sequence). DNA of the CDR3: TGTGCCAGCAGCCAAGTTCGGGATGAGCAGTTCTTC. It yields the protein CASSQVRDEQFF.

The J gene is TRBJ2-7, the V gene TRBV30; the D gene is possibly TRBD2 (7 bases). CDR3 size: 14 residues. Germline CDR1 is GTSNPN and CDR2 is SVGIG (reference sequence). V lost 5 bases and J 4 bases, leaving 18 bases between the germline ends. Here the CDR3 reads CAWSEGGGFYEQYF. CDR3 nucleotides: TGTGCCTGGTCTGAAGGGGGGGGGTTTTACGAGCAGTACTTC. The full variable domain, completed using reference TRBV30 and TRBJ2-7, is SQTIHQWPATLVQPVGSPLSLECTVEGTSNPNLYWYRQAAGRGLQLLFYSVGIGQISSEVPQNLSASRPQDRQFILSSKKLLLSDSGFYLCAWSEGGGFYEQYFGPGTRLTVT.

V usage is TRBV5-1 and J usage is TRBJ2-5, with 7 bases identical to TRBD2. The germline gives CDR1 SGHRS, CDR2 YFSETQ. The CDR3 consists of 17 residues. The trim removed 4 bases at V and 1 base at J, leaving 13 bases unmatched. The chain's CDR3 is CASSSTPTSALQETQYF. CDR3 nucleotides: TGCGCCAGCAGCAGCACGCCAACTAGCGCCCTCCAAGAGACCCAGTACTTC.

The chain uses TRBV18 and TRBJ2-4; 12 nucleotides line up with TRBD1. Germline loops: CDR1 KGHSH, CDR2 LQKENI. The CDR3 extends over 17 amino acids. V lost 3 bases, J lost 9 bases, and 12 bases stayed unmatched. CDR3 region: CASSPLGTGGEVGIQYF. CDR3 nucleotides: TGTGCCAGCTCACCCCTCGGGACAGGGGGCGAGGTTGGCATTCAGTACTTC.

The V and J genes are TRBV19 and TRBJ2-3; tentative D call: TRBD2 (6 bases). Trimming took off 11 bases at V and 4 bases at J, with 25 bases between the two ends. Per germline, CDR1 LNHDA and CDR2 SQIVND (reference sequence). The CDR3 covers 16 residues. Here the CDR3 DNA reads TGTGCCTGTTGTATGTCGGGCGGGGTGGGGCCAGATACGCAGTATTTT. Its protein product is CACCMSGGVGPDTQYF.

This chain connects TRBV6-2 or TRBV6-3 to TRBJ2-3; 9 bases are shared with TRBD2. The junction had 4 bases not matched to a gene; V was cut back by 4 bases and J by 5 bases. The CDR3 covers 14 residues. Germline V CDR1 and CDR2: MNHEY, SVGEGT. Written as DNA, the CDR3 is TGTGCCAGCAGTTTTAGCGGGAGAGGAGATACGCAGTATTTT. It specifies CASSFSGRGDTQYF.